This T cell receptor beta chain was captured in a study of blood T cell repertoires in COVID-19. Whole-study context: Specimens from acute and convalescent COVID-19 originated in the United States, Italy and Spain. T cells, B-cell-depleted T cells, or PBMCs supplied cDNA or gDNA.

Unmatched junction bases numbered 5, after V lost 5 bases and J lost 0 bases. Per germline, CDR1 SGHTA and CDR2 FQGTGA. This CDR3 is 15 amino acids long. The data were produced by immunoSEQ multiplex PCR, yet TCRdb's version contains in-frame clones alone and is incomplete. The table includes under 200,000 clones, about 88% detected once. The chain has TRBV7-3 and TRBJ1-1, with 8 nucleotides matching TRBD1. The sample taken for sequencing was peripheral blood. The clonotype comes from a woman at least 80 years old with acute or convalescent COVID-19. For the CDR3, the DNA is TGTGCCAGCAGCCTACAGGGGGAAATGAACACTGAAGCTTTCTTT. Residues: CASSLQGEMNTEAFF. Full variable domain (remainder filled in from reference TRBV7-3 and TRBJ1-1): GAGVSQTPSNKVTEKGKYVELRCDPISGHTALYWYRQSLGQGPEFLIYFQGTGAADDSGLPNDRFFAVRPEGSVSTLKIQRTERGDSAVYLCASSLQGEMNTEAFFGQGTRLTVV.